This TCR beta chain comes out of a study of early T cells in non-severe SARS-CoV-2 infection. This clonotype was observed a handful of times. Its cognate antigen is unknown. V shed 2 bases and J 0 bases; nucleotides not matched to a gene: 4. Germline V gene sequence: CDR1 MNHEY, CDR2 SVGEGT. The CDR3 has 16 amino acids. Each CDR3 protein is one row after TCRdb ran MiXCR on the 5' RACE reads. Among over 85,000 distinct CDR3 sequences listed, about an eighth were seen once. The study's findings and limits: The study's VDJdb matching favored anti-spike CD8 responses and missed private and CD4 specificities.

The sequenced sample was whole blood. The TCR comes from an adult who was a healthcare worker with PCR-confirmed SARS-CoV-2 infection or an uninfected control (not recorded which). The chain has TRBV6-2 or TRBV6-3 and TRBJ2-1; 7 bases fit TRBD2. CDR3 nucleotide sequence: TGTGCCAGCAGTTACGGGACTACGAGCTCCTACAATGAGCAGTTCTTC. It specifies CASSYGTTSSYNEQFF.